The following is a T cell receptor beta chain sequence with its context. Antigen: not known. The data were taken from a study of OX40 agonist ivuxolimab in advanced cancers. Study-wide context: Ivuxolimab, which patients received intravenously every 2 weeks, was dosed at 0.01 to 10 mg/kg. Notes on the study in general: Circulating CD4+ and CD8+ T cells showed clonal expansion by week 6 at 0.1 to 3.0 mg/kg.

Libraries were prepared by immunoSEQ multiplex PCR; TCRdb keeps only in-frame clonotypes and omits some of them. In the table there are about 82,000 clones, around 84% of which are singletons. Germline V gene sequence: CDR1 LNHDA, CDR2 SQIVND (reference sequence). Deletions cut 4 bases from V and 0 bases from J, with 22 bases between. This CDR3 is built from 19 residues. Autoimmune disease history or systemic immunosuppression excluded patients. Cycle 7 day 1, cycle 4 day 1, and baseline were the timepoints at which blood was sampled. The sequence was obtained from an adult with an advanced solid tumor such as melanoma, head and neck, liver or kidney cancer. V and J are TRBV19 and TRBJ2-1; a weak D match, TRBD2 (6 bases). Here the sequenced sample was CD4+ or CD8+ T cells sorted from blood, taken in a trial of the OX40 agonist ivuxolimab. The CDR3 spells CASSNNSPGLRSSYNEQFF. The CDR3 DNA sequence: TGTGCCAGTAGTAACAACTCTCCGGGACTTCGTAGCTCCTACAATGAGCAGTTCTTC.